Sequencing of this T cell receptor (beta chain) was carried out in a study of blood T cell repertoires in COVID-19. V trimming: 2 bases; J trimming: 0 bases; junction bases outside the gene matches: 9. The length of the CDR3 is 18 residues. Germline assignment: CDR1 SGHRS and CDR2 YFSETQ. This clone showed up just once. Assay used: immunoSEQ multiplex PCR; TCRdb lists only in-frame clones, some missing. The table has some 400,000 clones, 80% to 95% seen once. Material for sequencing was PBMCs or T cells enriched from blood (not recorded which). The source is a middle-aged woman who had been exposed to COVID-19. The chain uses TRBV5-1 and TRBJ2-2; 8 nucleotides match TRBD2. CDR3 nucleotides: TGCGCCAGCAGCTTAGGGATATCGGGGGGGACGAACACCGGGGAGCTGTTTTTT. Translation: CASSLGISGGTNTGELFF.